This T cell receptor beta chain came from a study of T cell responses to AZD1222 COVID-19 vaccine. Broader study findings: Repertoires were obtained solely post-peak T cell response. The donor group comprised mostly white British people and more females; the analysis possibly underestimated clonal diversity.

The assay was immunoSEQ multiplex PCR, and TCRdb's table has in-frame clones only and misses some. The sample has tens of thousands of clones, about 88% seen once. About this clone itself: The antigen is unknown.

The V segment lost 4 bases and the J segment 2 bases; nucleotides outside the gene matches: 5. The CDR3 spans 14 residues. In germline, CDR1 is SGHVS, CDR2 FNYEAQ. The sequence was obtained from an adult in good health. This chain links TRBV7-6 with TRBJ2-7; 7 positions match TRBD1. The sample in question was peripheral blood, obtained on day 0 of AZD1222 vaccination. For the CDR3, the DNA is TGTGCCAGCAGCTCCCGGGACAGAGCCTACGAGCAGTACTTC. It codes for CASSSRDRAYEQYF.